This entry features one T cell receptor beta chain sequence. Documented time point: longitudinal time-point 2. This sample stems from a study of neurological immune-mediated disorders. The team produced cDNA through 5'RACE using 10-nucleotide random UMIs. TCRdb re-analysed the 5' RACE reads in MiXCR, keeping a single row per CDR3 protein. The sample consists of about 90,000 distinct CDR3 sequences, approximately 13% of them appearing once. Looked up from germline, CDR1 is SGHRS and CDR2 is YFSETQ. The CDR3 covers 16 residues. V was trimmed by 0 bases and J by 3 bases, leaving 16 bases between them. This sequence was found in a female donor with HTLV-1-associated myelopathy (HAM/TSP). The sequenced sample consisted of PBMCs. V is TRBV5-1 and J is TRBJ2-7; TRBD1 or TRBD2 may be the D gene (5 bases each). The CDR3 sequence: CASSLGAGTANYEQYF. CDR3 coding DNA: TGCGCCAGCAGCTTGGGGGCCGGGACGGCGAACTACGAGCAGTACTTC.